This T cell receptor (beta chain) was sequenced in a study of blood T cell repertoires in COVID-19. The data were produced by immunoSEQ multiplex PCR, yet TCRdb's version contains in-frame clones alone and is incomplete. The table has about 67,000 clones, around 87% seen once. The source of this sequence is a man between 50 and 59 years old with active COVID-19. Sequences were obtained from peripheral blood.

The CDR3 here is CASSQYGLTRDREDWIFYEQYF. The CDR3 coding sequence is TGTGCCAGCAGTCAATATGGACTTACCCGGGACAGGGAGGACTGGATTTTCTACGAGCAGTACTTC. The chain is built from TRBV6-6 and TRBJ2-7; 9 bases are a match to TRBD1. The CDR3 sequence is 22 residues long. Trimming cost V 5 bases and J 3 bases; bases outside gene matches: 29. Germline CDR1 MNHNY, CDR2 SVGAGI (reference sequence).